The text below deals with one TCR beta chain. Antigen: not known. Assay: immunoSEQ multiplex PCR; the TCRdb copy retains only in-frame clones and omits some. The repertoire holds tens of thousands of clones, around 90% seen once, with less than 4.5% in the top ten. The data were taken from a study of graft-versus-host responses after intestinal transplantation. About the study: Isolated intestinal, liver-intestinal, or multivisceral transplants were what recipients had.

CDR3 length: 18 amino acids. Deletions cut 3 bases from V and 5 bases from J, with 25 bases between. Germline V gene sequence: CDR1 LGHNA, CDR2 YNFKEQ. Sample: unstimulated CD8+ T cells sorted from spleen or lymph node cells, taken before transplant. This chain joins TRBV4-2 and TRBJ1-1; no clear D. The TCR originated in a human donor who was the organ donor for an intestinal transplant. CDR3 loop: CASSHLPTGSFSGTEAFF. Here the CDR3 DNA reads TGTGCCAGCAGCCACCTACCAACCGGGTCCTTCAGCGGGACTGAAGCTTTCTTT.